The entry below gives a single T cell receptor (beta chain) sequence along with its context. This sample stems from a study of blood T cell repertoires in COVID-19. Across the whole study: Acute-phase and convalescent COVID-19 samples originated in the United States, Italy and Spain. PBMCs, B-cell-depleted T cells, or T cells provided the cDNA or gDNA that made up the material.

In the original processing: Nucleated cell number was recorded as an estimate derived from reference gene primer amplification. This table comes from immunoSEQ multiplex PCR, and its TCRdb copy is limited to in-frame clones, with some not included. V and J calls and clone size are those listed in that table; D and trimming were worked out from the DNA. The sample comprises under 60,000 clones, over 70% of which are singletons, and less than 75% rests with the top ten. V lost 5 bases and J lost 6, with 17 bases in between. The CDR3 extends over 15 amino acids. CDR1 and CDR2 from the germline V gene are MDHEN and SYDVKM.

The rearrangement uses TRBV28 and TRBJ1-5, with D perhaps TRBD1 (6 bases). This clonotype was obtained from a man between 65 and 85 years old with acute or convalescent COVID-19. The specimen was peripheral blood. CDR3 bases: TGTGCCAGCAGTCCACAGGGAGAGGGCATTCAGCCCCAGCATTTT. Amino acid sequence: CASSPQGEGIQPQHF.